This T cell receptor (beta chain) was identified during a study of T cell repertoires in ileal Crohn's disease. Stated time point: neoterminal ileum biopsy at postoperative endoscopy, about 6 months after surgery. Eligibility required adulthood, ileal or ileocolonic Crohn's disease and indicated ileocolonic resection. The germline V gene has CDR1 SQVTM and CDR2 ANQGSEA. The CDR3 is 16 amino acids. Losses at the gene ends were 5 bases for V and 2 bases for J; bases not matched to a gene: 5. Using immunoSEQ multiplex PCR, the repertoire was profiled, and TCRdb retains in-frame clones only, with some absent. The sample holds about 62,000 clones, 70% to 90% seen once.

The V call is TRBV29-1, the J call TRBJ2-1; TRBD2 agrees at 14 bases. Source material: ileal tissue. This receptor was identified in an adult with Crohn's disease. The CDR3 nucleotides are TGCAGCGTTATGGGACTAGCGGGAGTTCCCTACAATGAGCAGTTCTTC. Its protein is CSVMGLAGVPYNEQFF.